Each of the 32 T cell receptor beta chains below was sequenced from the same sample in a study of regulatory T cells in long-lasting Graves disease. Sample time point: newly diagnosed GD, antithyroid drugs for less than 3 months. PBMCs were the source of the RNA used for TCR sequencing. Sequencing libraries for TCR beta were prepared with iRepertoire HTBI primers and Arm-PCR of CDR3 regions. MiXCR was run by TCRdb on the multiplex PCR reads, yielding one entry per CDR3 protein. The sample holds about 370,000 distinct CDR3 sequences, 15% seen once. Specimen: peripheral blood mononuclear cells (PBMCs), collected at new diagnosis, from a patient treated with antithyroid drugs. These receptors all stem from a female donor with Graves disease.

The CDR3: CASSSQGVIWGNQPQHF. DNA for the CDR3: TGTGCCAGCAGCTCGCAGGGCGTGATTTGGGGCAATCAGCCCCAGCATTTT. The chain joins TRBV7-8 to TRBJ1-5; the D gene is possibly TRBD1 (5 bases). The V gene lost 4 bases and the J gene lost 2 bases, with 18 bases spanning the gap. Germline V gene lookup returns CDR1 SGHVS and CDR2 FQNEAQ. The CDR3 consists of 17 residues.

This clonotype was detected ten times or more. The chain carries TRBV20-1 and TRBJ2-1, with 8 bases lining up with TRBD2. The CDR3 covers 16 residues. With V trimmed by 0 bases and J by 7 bases, 11 bases remained unmatched. The germline CDR1 and CDR2 sequences are DFQATT and SNEGSKA (reference sequence). CDR3 loop: CSARDAAGASRNEQFF. Here the CDR3 DNA reads TGCAGTGCTAGAGATGCAGCGGGAGCTAGCCGGAATGAGCAGTTCTTC.

This clonotype has at least ten counts. The chain employs TRBV10-3 and TRBJ2-5; the D call may be TRBD1 or TRBD2 (5 bases each). Trimming left V 2 bases short and J 5 bases short, with 9 bases between. This CDR3 is 13 amino acids long. CDR1 and CDR2 (germline): ENHRY, SYGVKD. Written as DNA, the CDR3 is TGTGCCATCAGTGAGCAGGGAGCGGAGACCCAGTACTTC. Protein sequence: CAISEQGAETQYF.

This clonotype was found many times. The V call is TRBV28, the J call TRBJ2-1; D gene ambiguous. V lost 7 bases, J lost 4 bases, and 20 bases lay in between. Germline V gene lookup returns CDR1 MDHEN and CDR2 SYDVKM. CDR3 size: 16 residues. The CDR3 is CASNLSPRDSYNEQFF. The CDR3 region has the DNA TGTGCCAGCAACCTCTCCCCCCGCGACTCGTACAATGAGCAGTTCTTC. Variable domain in full (rest from reference TRBV28 and TRBJ2-1): DVKVTQSSRYLVKRTGEKVFLECVQDMDHENMFWYRQDPGLGLRLIYFSYDVKMKEKGDIPEGYSVSREKKERFSLILESASTNQTSMYLCASNLSPRDSYNEQFFGPGTRLTVL.

This clonotype was seen repeatedly, ten times or more. V usage is TRBV6-1 and J usage is TRBJ2-3, with TRBD2 as a possible D gene (7 bases). Germline assignment: CDR1 MNHNS and CDR2 SASEGT. Trimming removed 10 bases at V and 6 bases at J, with 23 bases between. CDR3 length: 15 residues. CDR3 sequence: CATSRGGTGADTQYF. For the CDR3, the DNA is TGTGCCACCAGCCGCGGGGGCACGGGGGCGGATACGCAGTATTTT.

This clonotype was observed a handful of times. V gene TRBV29-1 combines with J gene TRBJ2-1; no firm D call. V lost 7 bases and J lost 2, with 15 bases in between. Germline loops: CDR1 SQVTM, CDR2 ANQGSEA. The CDR3 totals 14 residues. DNA for the CDR3: TGCAGCGCCCAAAGGACCACCCCCTACAATGAGCAGTTCTTC. Its translation: CSAQRTTPYNEQFF.

This clonotype was seen a handful of times. J is TRBJ1-2 and V is TRBV7-8; 8 bases are a match to TRBD1. CDR1 and CDR2 from the germline V gene are SGHVS and FQNEAQ. The trim removed 9 bases at V and 4 bases at J, leaving 13 bases unmatched. There are 15 residues in the CDR3. CDR3: CASSNRTGIFYGYTF. Written as DNA, the CDR3 is TGTGCCAGTTCGAACCGGACAGGGATTTTCTATGGCTACACCTTC.

This clonotype was counted at least ten times. The chain employs TRBV20-1 and TRBJ1-3, with 8 bases identical to TRBD1. CDR3 length equals 16 residues. The J segment lost 1 base and the V segment lost 3 bases, leaving 8 bases of the junction unmatched. Germline lookup yields CDR1 DFQATT and CDR2 SNEGSKA (reference sequence). The CDR3 DNA follows: TGCAGTGCTAGCTACTCCGGGACAGGTTCTGGAAACACCATATATTTT. Translated: CSASYSGTGSGNTIYF.

This clonotype was seen at least ten times. This sequence joins TRBV7-3 and TRBJ2-3; D is possibly TRBD2 (6 bases). V lost 4 bases to trimming and J lost 13 bases, with 21 bases between them. CDR1 and CDR2 (germline): SGHTA, FQGTGA. The length of the CDR3 is 14 residues. The CDR3 DNA reads as TGTGCCAGCAGCTCCCGACTAGGGGAACCACGGAAGTATTTT. Translating it yields CASSSRLGEPRKYF.

Many counts were recorded for this clonotype. The chain carries TRBV4-1 and TRBJ2-4; D might be TRBD2 (6 bases). Germline lookup yields CDR1 MGHRA and CDR2 YSYEKL. With 1 base removed from V and 2 bases from J, the gap between germline ends came to 9 bases. This CDR3 spans 15 amino acids. The CDR3 reads CASSQVGGSKNIQYF. CDR3 coding DNA: TGCGCCAGCAGCCAAGTTGGGGGGTCCAAAAACATTCAGTACTTC.

This clonotype appeared many times. This chain links TRBV20-1 with TRBJ1-2; TRBD1 matches 9 bases. Per the germline V gene, CDR1 is DFQATT and CDR2 is SNEGSKA (reference sequence). The CDR3 spans 13 residues. V shed 7 bases, J shed 1 base, and the junction held 4 bases outside the gene matches. The CDR3 is CSVDRGYNYGYTF. In nucleotides, the CDR3 is TGCAGTGTGGACAGGGGATATAACTATGGCTACACCTTC.

This rearrangement joins TRBV7-3 to TRBJ2-1, with D unclear. CDR3 length: 15 amino acids. Germline CDR1 reads SGHTA; CDR2 reads FQGTGA. Trimming removed 5 bases at V and 4 bases at J, with 15 bases between. CDR3 sequence: CASSPAGTFYNEQFF. The CDR3 nucleotides are TGTGCCAGCAGCCCAGCCGGAACTTTTTACAATGAGCAGTTCTTC.

This sequence joins TRBV5-1 and TRBJ1-1; D is undetermined. CDR1 and CDR2 from the germline V gene are SGHRS and YFSETQ. Trimming pared 4 bases from V and 1 base from J, leaving 8 bases between. The CDR3 covers 13 residues. The chain's CDR3 is CASSPFGNTEAFF. The CDR3, as DNA: TGCGCCAGCAGCCCTTTTGGGAACACTGAAGCTTTCTTT. The full variable domain, in which reference TRBV5-1 and TRBJ1-1 provide the parts outside the CDR3, is KAGVTQTPRYLIKTRGQQVTLSCSPISGHRSVSWYQQTPGQGLQFLFEYFSETQRNKGNFPGRFSGRQFSNSRSEMNVSTLELGDSALYLCASSPFGNTEAFFGQGTRLTVV.

This clonotype appeared many times. This chain links TRBV29-1 with TRBJ2-1, with 12 positions matching TRBD1. Trimming cost V 2 bases and J 4 bases; bases outside gene matches: 6. This CDR3 comprises 16 residues. CDR1 is SQVTM and CDR2 is ANQGSEA in the germline V gene. The CDR3 region has the DNA TGCAGCGTTGAATATTTGGGACAGGGGGCGTACAATGAGCAGTTCTTC. Translating it yields CSVEYLGQGAYNEQFF.

The table lists this clonotype with many counts. J is TRBJ1-1 and V is TRBV12-3 or TRBV12-4, with 7 bases fitting TRBD1. The V segment lost 6 bases and the J segment 5 bases; nucleotides outside the gene matches: 9. CDR3 length: 14 amino acids. The CDR3 nucleotides read TGTGCCAGCAGCGAACAGGGGTTTGGAACTGAAGCTTTCTTT. It is translated as CASSEQGFGTEAFF.

This clonotype has only one observation. V and J are TRBV7-2 and TRBJ2-5; 7 bases are a match to TRBD1. Losses at the gene ends were 7 bases for V and 2 bases for J; bases not matched to a gene: 16. CDR3 size: 17 residues. CDR1 is SGHTA, CDR2 FQGNSA, per germline. CDR3 DNA: TGTGCCAGCACCCGCCTGCCGAACAGGGGTGGGCAAGAGACCCAGTACTTC. It yields the protein CASTRLPNRGGQETQYF. Looking up the rest from reference TRBV7-2 and TRBJ2-5 gives the full variable domain: GAGVSQSPSNKVTEKGKDVELRCDPISGHTALYWYRQSLGQGLEFLIYFQGNSAPDKSGLPSDRFSAERTGGSVSTLTIQRTQQEDSAVYLCASTRLPNRGGQETQYFGPGTRLLVL.

The chain is built from TRBV24-1 and TRBJ2-1, with 8 bases fitting TRBD2. V gave up 5 bases and J gave up 7 bases; unmatched junction bases: 3. The CDR3 runs to 13 residues. The germline CDR1 and CDR2 sequences are KGHDR and SFDVKD. Written as DNA, the CDR3 is TGTGCCACCAGTGTCTCTAGCGGGAATGAGCAGTTCTTC. The encoded protein is CATSVSSGNEQFF.

This clonotype was seen many times. The chain carries TRBV12-3 or TRBV12-4 and TRBJ1-5; 7 nucleotides match TRBD1. The CDR3 sequence is 15 residues long. Trimming took 3 bases from V and 3 from J; bases not matched to a gene: 5. The CDR3: CASSLGRGSNQPQHF. Here the CDR3 DNA reads TGTGCCAGCAGTTTGGGCAGGGGGTCCAATCAGCCCCAGCATTTT.

This clonotype was recorded many times. This CDR3 reads CASSCRGWGFGGYTF. The CDR3 DNA follows: TGTGCCAGCAGCTGCAGGGGTTGGGGATTTGGAGGCTACACCTTC. This sequence joins TRBV7-9 and TRBJ1-2, with a possible D match to TRBD1 (6 bases). Germline CDR1 and CDR2: SEHNR and FQNEAQ (reference sequence). Deletions cut 4 bases from V and 8 bases from J, with 20 bases between. The CDR3 has 15 amino acids.

This clonotype was detected once. A far larger clone lies a single base away; this is likely a read error. The V gene is TRBV7-9, the J gene TRBJ2-1; D possibly corresponds to TRBD2 (6 bases). Germline CDR1 SEHNR, CDR2 FQNEAQ (reference sequence). This CDR3 is 17 amino acids long. Here the CDR3 reads CASSLALIFTFRETQHF. CDR3 DNA: TGTGCCAGCAGCTTAGCCCTCATATTCACTTTCCGGGAGACCCAGCACTTC.

Comments on this clonotype: A much larger clone sits a single nucleotide away, making a read error possible. V and J are TRBV7-2 and TRBJ2-7; 8 nucleotides align to TRBD1. The CDR3 spans 15 residues. The trim removed 1 base at V and 3 bases at J, leaving 5 bases unmatched. Germline V CDR1 and CDR2: SGHTA, FQGNSA. CDR3 bases: TGTGCCAGCAGCTTAGACGGACAGGGAAACTACGAGCAGTACTTC. This encodes CASSLDGQGNYEQYF.

This clonotype was counted ten times or more. The chain has TRBV3-1 and TRBJ2-5, with 7 bases lining up with TRBD1. CDR1 LGHDT and CDR2 YNNKEL come from the germline V gene (reference sequence). The ends lost 0 bases at V and 5 bases at J; junction bases unmatched: 9. The CDR3 runs 16 residues. The CDR3 reads CASSQDIGGGGETQYF. The CDR3, as DNA: TGTGCCAGCAGCCAAGATATAGGGGGCGGTGGGGAGACCCAGTACTTC.

This clonotype was picked up many times. The genes are TRBV4-1 and TRBJ1-2, with 10 nucleotides matching TRBD1. This CDR3 spans 17 amino acids. From germline, CDR1 is MGHRA and CDR2 YSYEKL. Trimming removed 4 bases from V and 2 bases from J; junction bases left unmatched: 10. CDR3 residues: CASSLSGQGVSNYGYTF. The CDR3 DNA reads TGCGCCAGCAGCCTGTCCGGACAGGGGGTTTCCAACTATGGCTACACCTTC.

This clonotype was counted many times. The rearrangement joins TRBV12-3 or TRBV12-4 to TRBJ2-7, with TRBD2 as a possible D gene (6 bases). The CDR3 covers 16 residues. The V end was cut by 6 bases, the J end by 1 base, with 19 bases between. CDR3 sequence: CASSPGTAGPSYEQYF. The CDR3 coding sequence is TGTGCCAGCAGCCCCGGGACGGCGGGACCTTCCTACGAGCAGTACTTC.

In this sample, this clonotype turned up many times. This chain uses TRBV28 with TRBJ2-1; D is tentatively TRBD1 or TRBD2 (5 bases each). The V gene's germline CDR1 is MDHEN and CDR2 SYDVKM. Trimming cost V 7 bases and J 12 bases, with 25 bases left between them. This CDR3 contains 15 residues. The CDR3 region has the DNA TGTGCCAGCACCGCAAGCCTAGCTAGGGACGGTGGGCAGTTCTTC. Translation gives CASTASLARDGGQFF.

The chain couples TRBV7-2 to TRBJ2-1; a weak D match, TRBD1 (5 bases). The CDR3 is made up of 16 amino acids. V was cut by 2 bases and J by 1 base, with 12 bases left in between. In germline, CDR1 is SGHTA, CDR2 FQGNSA. The CDR3 DNA is TGTGCCAGCAGCTTAAAGGGGCTAGTTTCCTACAATGAGCAGTTCTTC. Translation: CASSLKGLVSYNEQFF.

The chain couples TRBV5-1 to TRBJ1-6; D unclear. Germline lookup yields CDR1 SGHRS and CDR2 YFSETQ. Trimming took off 5 bases at V and 0 bases at J, with 12 bases between the two ends. The CDR3 covers 16 residues. CDR3 protein: CASRMDRSSYNSPLHF. The CDR3 region has the DNA TGCGCCAGCAGGATGGACCGGAGCTCCTATAATTCACCCCTCCACTTT.

This clonotype was found many times. The chain carries TRBV13 and TRBJ2-1; D gene unclear. The germline V gene has CDR1 PRHDT and CDR2 FYEKMQ (reference sequence). The V end was cut by 1 base, the J end by 6 bases, with 4 bases between. The CDR3 sequence is 12 residues long. The CDR3 nucleotides read TGTGCCAGCAGCTTAGTCTCCAATGAGCAGTTCTTC. Its protein is CASSLVSNEQFF.

Comments on this clonotype: A single base separates this from a much larger clone, so it may be a read error. CDR3 nucleotide sequence: TGTGCCAGCAGTTATGCCAATGAGCAGTTCTTC. Translation: CASSYANEQFF. The rearrangement links TRBV6-9 to TRBJ2-1; D is unclear. CDR1 is MNHGY, CDR2 SVAAGI, per germline. Trimming stripped 2 bases from V and 6 bases from J, with 2 bases between. The CDR3 covers 11 residues.

Note on this clonotype: A far more abundant clone sits one base away, making this likely a read error. The chain employs TRBV7-3 and TRBJ2-3; possible D gene TRBD2, 5 bases. The CDR3 extends over 15 amino acids. Per the germline V gene, CDR1 is SGHTA and CDR2 is FQGTGA. The V and J ends lost 6 bases and 0 bases respectively, with 13 bases between them. Written as DNA, the CDR3 is TGTGCCAGCAGTGGAGCGGCCACGAGCACAGATACGCAGTATTTT. Its translation is CASSGAATSTDTQYF.

V and J are TRBV28 and TRBJ2-7, with D possibly matching TRBD2 (5 bases). CDR1 is MDHEN and CDR2 is SYDVKM in the germline V gene. V was cut by 10 bases and J by 6 bases, with 25 bases left in between. The CDR3 has 15 amino acids. CDR3: CATRMLTGRRSEQYF. Written as DNA, the CDR3 is TGTGCCACGAGGATGTTAACGGGAAGGCGGTCCGAGCAGTACTTC.

This chain uses TRBV12-3 or TRBV12-4 with TRBJ1-6; D unresolved. The CDR3 has 14 amino acids. With 1 base removed from V and 13 bases from J, the gap between germline ends came to 14 bases. The CDR3 sequence is CASSLGGSSSPLHF. Written as DNA, the CDR3 is TGTGCCAGCAGTTTAGGGGGAAGTAGCTCGCCCCTCCACTTT.